This entry is about one TCR beta chain. Its target is not known. A TCRbeta library incorporating unique molecular identifiers was prepared. TCRdb independently ran MiXCR on the PCR reads; one entry per CDR3 protein. Of about 640,000 distinct CDR3 sequences in the sample, 10% to 15% were seen once. The data derive from a study of T-cell reconstitution after alpha-beta-depleted transplantation in children. Deletions cut 3 bases from V and 5 bases from J, with 10 bases between. The CDR3 sequence is 13 residues long. CDR1 and CDR2 (germline): DFQATT, SNEGSKA (reference sequence). Study findings and constraints: When one year had passed after transplant, most T-cell counts and diversity came from newly produced T cells. Several hundred expanded graft clones reportedly supplied alpha-beta T cells about two months after transplant. Some patients' high day-60 TCRbeta diversity was traced to surviving recipient T cells and thymic progenitors.

This clonotype originated in a male patient younger than 18 who had a stem cell transplant for acute myeloid leukemia, so the T cells may come from the graft donor. The sample consisted of PBMCs, mostly from graft donor cells, taken 360 days after TCRalphabeta/CD19-depleted stem cell transplant. V gene TRBV20-1 combines with J gene TRBJ2-2, with D possibly being TRBD1 (6 bases). The CDR3, as DNA: TGCAGTGCTAGCCACAGGGAAACCGGGGAGCTGTTTTTT. Translation: CSASHRETGELFF.